The clone carrying this TCR beta chain was detected once. The data are from a study of blood T cell repertoires in COVID-19. Background on the study: From the United States, Italy and Spain came samples of acute and convalescent COVID-19. PBMCs, B-cell-depleted T cells, or T cells were the source of the cDNA or gDNA that made up the material.

In the source study's methods: It was from reference gene primer amplification that nucleated cell counts were estimated. The repertoire was sequenced with immunoSEQ multiplex PCR; TCRdb's copy has only in-frame clones and lacks some. D and trimming were read from the DNA, whereas the V and J calls and clone size are those reported in that table. The sample records around 200,000 clones, roughly 85% being singletons. The source material was peripheral blood. This receptor was taken from a woman older than 75 with acute or convalescent COVID-19.

CDR3 sequence: CAWSPRGKRLEQYF. The DNA of the CDR3 is TGTGCCTGGAGTCCCAGGGGCAAGAGACTCGAGCAGTACTTC. V usage is TRBV30 and J usage is TRBJ2-7, with TRBD1 as a possible D gene (6 bases). Trimming shortened V by 2 bases and J by 6 bases, and 17 bases separated the two germline ends. This CDR3 contains 14 residues. From germline, CDR1 is GTSNPN and CDR2 SVGIG (reference sequence).